This TCR beta chain was identified during a study of blood T cells in healthy people across ages. Study results and limitations: While age rose, TCR beta diversity per million T cells dropped in a roughly linear way. Reliance upon unsorted PBMCs precluded definitive naive versus antigen-experienced comparison.

Together with a sample-barcoded 5' primer, a J-beta primer mix was included in a second PCR lasting roughly 6 to 12 cycles. TCRdb analysed the 5' RACE reads with MiXCR anew, one entry per CDR3 protein. The table has over a million distinct CDR3 sequences, over 35% seen once. PBMCs were isolated at a quantity of at least 6.5 million per sample. Extraction of total RNA produced a minimum of 5.5 micrograms from each sample. The CDR3 sequence is 17 residues long. Germline values: CDR1 LGHDT, CDR2 YNNKEL (reference sequence). The V gene end was trimmed by 4 bases and the J gene end by 6 bases; junction bases not matched to a gene: 14. Points on this clonotype: Its specificity is not known.

The source is a woman aged 55-69 years in good health. Sequencing was done on a sample of blood. The chain combines TRBV3-1 with TRBJ2-1; the match to TRBD2 covers 8 bases. This chain's CDR3 is CASSLRGGWREANEQFF. The DNA for the CDR3 is TGTGCCAGCAGCCTCAGAGGAGGTTGGCGGGAGGCCAATGAGCAGTTCTTC.